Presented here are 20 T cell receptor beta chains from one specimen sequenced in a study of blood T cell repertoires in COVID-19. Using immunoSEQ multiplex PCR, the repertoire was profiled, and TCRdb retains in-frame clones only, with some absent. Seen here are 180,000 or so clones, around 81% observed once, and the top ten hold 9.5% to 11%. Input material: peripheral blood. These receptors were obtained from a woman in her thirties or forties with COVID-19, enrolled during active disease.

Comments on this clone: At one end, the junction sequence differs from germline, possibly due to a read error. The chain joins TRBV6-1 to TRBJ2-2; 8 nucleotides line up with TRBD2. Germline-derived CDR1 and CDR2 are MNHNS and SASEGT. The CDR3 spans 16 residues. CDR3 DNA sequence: TGTGCCCGCAGTGAAAGGGTCGGGGGGGTTAACGGGGAGCTGTTTTTT. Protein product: CARSERVGGVNGELFF.

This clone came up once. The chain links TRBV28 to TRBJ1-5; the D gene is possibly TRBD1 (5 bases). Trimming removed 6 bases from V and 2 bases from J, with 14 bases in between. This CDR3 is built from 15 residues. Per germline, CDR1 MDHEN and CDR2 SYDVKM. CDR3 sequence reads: CASRPQGLGNQPQHF. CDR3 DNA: TGTGCCAGCAGACCCCAGGGACTTGGCAATCAGCCCCAGCATTTT.

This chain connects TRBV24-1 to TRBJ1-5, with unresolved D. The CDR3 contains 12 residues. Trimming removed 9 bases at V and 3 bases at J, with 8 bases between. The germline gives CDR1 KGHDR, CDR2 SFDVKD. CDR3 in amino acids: CATQRDNQPQHF. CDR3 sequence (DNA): TGTGCCACCCAACGGGACAATCAGCCCCAGCATTTT.

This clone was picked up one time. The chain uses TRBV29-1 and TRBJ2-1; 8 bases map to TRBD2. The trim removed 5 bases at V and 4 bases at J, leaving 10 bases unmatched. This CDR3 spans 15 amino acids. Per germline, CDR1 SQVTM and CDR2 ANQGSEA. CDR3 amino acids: CSVTGGRFGYNEQFF. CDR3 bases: TGCAGCGTTACCGGCGGGAGGTTCGGTTACAATGAGCAGTTCTTC.

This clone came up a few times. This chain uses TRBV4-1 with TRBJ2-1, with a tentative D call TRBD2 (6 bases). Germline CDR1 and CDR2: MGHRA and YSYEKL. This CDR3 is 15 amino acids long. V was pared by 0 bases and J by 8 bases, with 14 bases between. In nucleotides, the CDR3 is TGCGCCAGCAGCCAAGAGGAGCTAGCGAGGGATGAGCAGTTCTTC. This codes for CASSQEELARDEQFF.

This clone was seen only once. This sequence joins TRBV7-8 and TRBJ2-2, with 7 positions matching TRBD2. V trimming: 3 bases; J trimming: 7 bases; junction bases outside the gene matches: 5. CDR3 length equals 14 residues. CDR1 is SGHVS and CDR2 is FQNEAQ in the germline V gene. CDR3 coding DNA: TGTGCCAGCAGCTTCGGGGGGTCCGGCGGGGAGCTGTTTTTT. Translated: CASSFGGSGGELFF.

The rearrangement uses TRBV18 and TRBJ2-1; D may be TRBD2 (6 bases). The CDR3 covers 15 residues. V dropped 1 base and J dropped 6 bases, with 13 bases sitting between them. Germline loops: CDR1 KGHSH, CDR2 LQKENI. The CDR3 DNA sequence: TGTGCCAGCTCACCACTAGAGGCCGGGAGCAATGAGCAGTTCTTC. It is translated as CASSPLEAGSNEQFF.

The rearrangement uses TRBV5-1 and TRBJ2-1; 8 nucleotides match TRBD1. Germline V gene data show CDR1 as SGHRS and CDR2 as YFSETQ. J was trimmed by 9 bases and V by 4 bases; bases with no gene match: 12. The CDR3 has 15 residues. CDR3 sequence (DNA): TGCGCCAGCAGCACCGGACAGGGAGGTGTCGGTGAGCAGTTCTTC. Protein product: CASSTGQGGVGEQFF.

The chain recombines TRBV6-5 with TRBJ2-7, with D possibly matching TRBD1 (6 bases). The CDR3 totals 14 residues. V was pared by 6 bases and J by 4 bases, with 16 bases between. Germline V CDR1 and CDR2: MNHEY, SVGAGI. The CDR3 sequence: CASSNTGKWYEQYF. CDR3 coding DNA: TGTGCCAGCAGCAACACAGGGAAGTGGTACGAGCAGTACTTC.

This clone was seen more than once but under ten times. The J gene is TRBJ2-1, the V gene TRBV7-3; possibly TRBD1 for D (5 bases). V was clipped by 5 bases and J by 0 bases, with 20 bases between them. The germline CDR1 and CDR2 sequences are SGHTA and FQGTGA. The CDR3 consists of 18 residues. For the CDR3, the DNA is TGTGCCAGCAGCCCCCGCGGAATGGGGCAGAGCTCCTACAATGAGCAGTTCTTC. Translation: CASSPRGMGQSSYNEQFF.

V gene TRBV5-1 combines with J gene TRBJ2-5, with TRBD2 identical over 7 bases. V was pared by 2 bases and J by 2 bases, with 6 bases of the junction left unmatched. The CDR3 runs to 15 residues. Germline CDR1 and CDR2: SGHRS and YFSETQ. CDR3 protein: CASSFRPGGQETQYF. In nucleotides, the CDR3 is TGCGCCAGCAGCTTTAGGCCCGGGGGGCAAGAGACCCAGTACTTC.

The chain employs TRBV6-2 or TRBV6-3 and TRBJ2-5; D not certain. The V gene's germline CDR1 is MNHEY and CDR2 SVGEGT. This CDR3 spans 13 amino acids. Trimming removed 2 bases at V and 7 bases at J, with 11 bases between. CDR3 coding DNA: TGTGCCAGCAGTTACGATTCTCAGTGGACCCAGTACTTC. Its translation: CASSYDSQWTQYF.

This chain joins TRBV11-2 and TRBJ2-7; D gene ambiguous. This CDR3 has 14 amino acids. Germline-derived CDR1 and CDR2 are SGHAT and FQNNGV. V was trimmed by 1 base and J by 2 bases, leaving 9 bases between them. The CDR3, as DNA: TGTGCCAGCAGCTTAGTACCAGGCACCTACGAGCAGTACTTC. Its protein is CASSLVPGTYEQYF.

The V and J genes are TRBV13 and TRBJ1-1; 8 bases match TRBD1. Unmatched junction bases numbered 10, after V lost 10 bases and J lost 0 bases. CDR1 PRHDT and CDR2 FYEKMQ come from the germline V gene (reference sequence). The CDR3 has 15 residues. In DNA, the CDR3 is TGTGCCACCATGCAGGGGGCCGTATTGAACACTGAAGCTTTCTTT. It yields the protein CATMQGAVLNTEAFF.

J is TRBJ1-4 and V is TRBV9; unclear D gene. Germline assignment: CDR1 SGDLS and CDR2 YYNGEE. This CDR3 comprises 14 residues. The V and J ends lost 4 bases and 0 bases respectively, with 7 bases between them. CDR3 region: CASSSSATNEKLFF. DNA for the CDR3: TGTGCCAGCAGCTCCAGCGCAACTAATGAAAAACTGTTTTTT.

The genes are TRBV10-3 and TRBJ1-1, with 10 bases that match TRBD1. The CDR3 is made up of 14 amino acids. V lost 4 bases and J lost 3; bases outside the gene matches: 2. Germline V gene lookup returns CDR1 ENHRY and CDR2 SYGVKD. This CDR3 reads CAISVGTGDTEAFF. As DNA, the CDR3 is TGTGCCATCAGTGTAGGGACAGGGGACACTGAAGCTTTCTTT.

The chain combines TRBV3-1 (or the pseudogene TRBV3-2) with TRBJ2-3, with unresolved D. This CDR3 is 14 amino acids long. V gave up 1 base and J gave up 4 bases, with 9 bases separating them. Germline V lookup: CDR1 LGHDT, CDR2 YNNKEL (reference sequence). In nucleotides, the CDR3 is TGTGCCAGCAGCCAAGTCTCAGAGGCAGATACGCAGTATTTT. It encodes CASSQVSEADTQYF.

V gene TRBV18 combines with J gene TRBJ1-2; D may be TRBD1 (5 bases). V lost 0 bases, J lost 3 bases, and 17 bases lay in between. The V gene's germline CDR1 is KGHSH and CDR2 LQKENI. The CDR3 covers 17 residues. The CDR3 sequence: CASSPPGRSDGYYGYTF. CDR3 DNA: TGTGCCAGCTCACCACCGGGGCGCTCGGACGGATACTATGGCTACACCTTC. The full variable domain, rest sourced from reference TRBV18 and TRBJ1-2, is NAGVMQNPRHLVRRRGQEARLRCSPMKGHSHVYWYRQLPEEGLKFMVYLQKENIIDESGMPKERFSAEFPKEGPSILRIQQVVRGDSAAYFCASSPPGRSDGYYGYTFGSGTRLTVV.

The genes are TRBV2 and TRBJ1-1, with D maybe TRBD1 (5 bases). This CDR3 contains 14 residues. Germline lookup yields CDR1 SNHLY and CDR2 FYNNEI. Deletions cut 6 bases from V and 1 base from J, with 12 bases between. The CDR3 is CASSNRLGNTEAFF. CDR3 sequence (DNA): TGTGCCAGCAGCAACAGGCTCGGGAACACTGAAGCTTTCTTT.

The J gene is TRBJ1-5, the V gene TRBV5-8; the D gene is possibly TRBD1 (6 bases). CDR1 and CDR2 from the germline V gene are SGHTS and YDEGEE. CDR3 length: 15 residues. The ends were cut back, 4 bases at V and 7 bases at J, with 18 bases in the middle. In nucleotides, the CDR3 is TGTGCCAGCAGCCTCTTGGGGGGGCGAGGGCAGCCCCAGCATTTT. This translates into CASSLLGGRGQPQHF.